The 24 T cell receptor beta chains below all came from one sample that was sequenced in a study of blood T cell repertoires in COVID-19. The repertoire was sequenced with immunoSEQ multiplex PCR; TCRdb's copy has only in-frame clones and lacks some. Of hundreds of thousands of clones in the sample, around 84% were seen once. The material sequenced was PBMCs or T cells enriched from blood (not recorded which). Receptors originate from a woman in her forties or fifties who had recovered from COVID-19.

The J gene is TRBJ1-6, the V gene TRBV12-3 or TRBV12-4, with 7 bases that match TRBD1. V lost 5 bases, J lost 16 bases, and 8 bases stayed unmatched. CDR3 length equals 12 residues. For the CDR3, the DNA is TGTGCCAGCAGTCGGTTGGGGGACAGTCTCCACTTT. It encodes CASSRLGDSLHF.

V usage is TRBV6-5 and J usage is TRBJ1-1; D gene uncertain. CDR3 length equals 14 residues. CDR1 MNHEY and CDR2 SVGAGI come from the germline V gene. V lost 6 bases and J 2 bases, leaving 13 bases between the germline ends. CDR3 coding DNA: TGTGCCAGCAGACACCGGGAGCCCAACACTGAAGCTTTCTTT. Amino acids: CASRHREPNTEAFF.

This clone was seen a handful of times. This chain uses TRBV6-5 with TRBJ2-7, with 7 bases fitting TRBD1. This CDR3 is 15 amino acids long. From germline, CDR1 is MNHEY and CDR2 SVGAGI. The V gene end was trimmed by 4 bases and the J gene end by 3 bases; junction bases not matched to a gene: 9. CDR3 bases: TGTGCCAGCAGTTCCCACAGACAGGGAGACTACGAGCAGTACTTC. Encoded protein: CASSSHRQGDYEQYF.

This chain links TRBV6-1 with TRBJ1-2; a possible D gene is TRBD1 (5 bases). Germline CDR1 and CDR2: MNHNS and SASEGT. The CDR3 sequence is 14 residues long. V was cut by 2 bases and J by 6 bases, with 13 bases left in between. CDR3 region: CASSERGRVDGYTF. In nucleotides, the CDR3 is TGTGCCAGCAGTGAAAGAGGCAGGGTAGATGGCTACACCTTC.

The genes are TRBV18 and TRBJ1-1, with D possibly matching TRBD1 (6 bases). The V end was cut by 2 bases, the J end by 1 base, with 14 bases between. This CDR3 region has 16 residues. Germline CDR1 and CDR2: KGHSH and LQKENI. The CDR3 loop is CASSPKTGTPNTEAFF. The CDR3 DNA reads as TGTGCCAGCTCACCAAAAACCGGGACACCGAACACTGAAGCTTTCTTT.

The V and J genes are TRBV7-8 and TRBJ2-2; the D gene could be TRBD1 or TRBD2 (7 bases each). This CDR3 comprises 16 residues. Trimming removed 5 bases from V and 6 bases from J, with 19 bases in between. Germline CDR1 SGHVS, CDR2 FQNEAQ. The CDR3 nucleotides read TGTGCCAGCAGCCGAGGGGGCGGGAGAGTGGCCGGGGAGCTGTTTTTT. Translating gives CASSRGGGRVAGELFF.

This clone was seen only a few times. The rearrangement joins TRBV19 to TRBJ1-1; D unclear. Trimming stripped 6 bases from V and 5 bases from J, with 4 bases between. This CDR3 spans 10 amino acids. Per germline, CDR1 LNHDA and CDR2 SQIVND (reference sequence). The CDR3 DNA is TGTGCCAGTAGGAGTACTGAAGCTTTCTTT. This codes for CASRSTEAFF.

The chain recombines TRBV7-2 with TRBJ2-1; D is uncertain. Germline V gene sequence: CDR1 SGHTA, CDR2 FQGNSA. Trimming shortened V by 2 bases and J by 8 bases, and 13 bases separated the two germline ends. The CDR3 spans 14 residues. The CDR3 here is CASSLSNSRYEQFF. CDR3 sequence (DNA): TGTGCCAGCAGCTTATCAAACAGTCGATATGAGCAGTTCTTC.

V is TRBV5-6 and J is TRBJ2-7; D is possibly TRBD1 (6 bases). V shed 3 bases and J shed 4 bases, with 17 bases lying between them. The CDR3 spans 15 residues. Germline V gene sequence: CDR1 SGHDT, CDR2 YYEEEE. DNA of the CDR3: TGTGCCAGCAGCTACCCCAGGGGTTTGTCGTACGAGCAGTACTTC. It encodes CASSYPRGLSYEQYF. Full variable domain (missing parts from reference TRBV5-6 and TRBJ2-7): DAGVTQSPTHLIKTRGQQVTLRCSPKSGHDTVSWYQQALGQGPQFIFQYYEEEERQRGNFPDRFSGHQFPNYSSELNVNALLLGDSALYLCASSYPRGLSYEQYFGPGTRLTVT.

This chain joins TRBV12-3 or TRBV12-4 and TRBJ1-2; maybe TRBD1 (5 bases). CDR3 length: 11 residues. The CDR3 bases are TGTGCTACGGGGGATAACTATGGCTACACCTTC. Its protein product is CATGDNYGYTF.

This rearrangement joins TRBV11-2 to TRBJ1-5; D gene unclear. Germline lookup yields CDR1 SGHAT and CDR2 FQNNGV. The CDR3 has 17 amino acids. V lost 0 bases and J lost 4, with 16 bases in between. The DNA for the CDR3 is TGTGCCAGCAGCTTAGATCGTGGCGGCCGGTTGAATCAGCCCCAGCATTTT. This encodes CASSLDRGGRLNQPQHF.

The V and J genes are TRBV29-1 and TRBJ2-3, with D possibly TRBD1 on 5 matching bases. Germline CDR1 reads SQVTM; CDR2 reads ANQGSEA. The CDR3 length is 13 residues. V lost 7 bases to trimming and J lost 2 bases, with 13 bases between them. The DNA for the CDR3 is TGCAGCGGCCTCGGTGGGGCCACAGATACGCAGTATTTT. It codes for CSGLGGATDTQYF.

The chain recombines TRBV5-6 with TRBJ1-5; weak D call: TRBD1 (5 bases). This CDR3 has 13 residues. Germline assignment: CDR1 SGHDT and CDR2 YYEEEE. V gave up 4 bases and J gave up 6 bases, with 11 bases separating them. CDR3 sequence (DNA): TGTGCCAGCAGCCCCACGGGGGGTCAGCCCCAGCATTTT. Its protein product is CASSPTGGQPQHF.

The rearrangement uses TRBV16 and TRBJ1-2; 10 bases fit TRBD1. Trimming removed 1 base from V and 12 bases from J; junction bases left unmatched: 8. The CDR3 is 14 amino acids. The germline V gene has CDR1 KGHSY and CDR2 FQNENV. CDR3 protein: CASSQFLDRGLNTF. CDR3 nucleotide sequence: TGTGCCAGCAGCCAATTCCTGGACAGGGGGTTGAACACCTTC.

This chain uses TRBV30 with TRBJ2-6; tentative D call: TRBD1 (6 bases). The CDR3 contains 15 residues. V shed 5 bases and J shed 2 bases, with 13 bases lying between them. Germline V CDR1 and CDR2: GTSNPN, SVGIG (reference sequence). Here the CDR3 DNA reads TGTGCCTGGGATCATGGGGGCGCTGGGGCCAACGTCCTGACTTTC. It yields the protein CAWDHGGAGANVLTF.

This chain joins TRBV30 and TRBJ2-2; D gene unclear. The CDR3 totals 13 residues. Germline CDR1 GTSNPN, CDR2 SVGIG (reference sequence). V was clipped by 4 bases and J by 6 bases, with 12 bases between them. CDR3 amino acids: CAWKLHRAGELFF. Here the CDR3 DNA reads TGTGCCTGGAAGTTGCATCGGGCCGGGGAGCTGTTTTTT.

This clone was seen a single time. The chain recombines TRBV5-4 with TRBJ2-2; TRBD1 matches 7 bases. The CDR3 loop spans 15 amino acids. V shed 6 bases, J shed 4 bases, and the junction held 9 bases outside the gene matches. Germline V gives CDR1 SGHNT, CDR2 YYREEE (reference sequence). CDR3 in DNA: TGTGCCAGCAACCGACAGGGAGTGTTCACCGGGGAGCTGTTTTTT. It specifies CASNRQGVFTGELFF.

This clone appeared a single time. V and J are TRBV30 and TRBJ1-5; D gene uncertain. CDR3 length: 13 amino acids. Germline CDR1 is GTSNPN and CDR2 is SVGIG (reference sequence). Trimming left V 2 bases short and J 6 bases short, with 11 bases between. The CDR3 region has the DNA TGTGCCTGGAGTCCGGACTCAGGTCAGCCCCAGCATTTT. Translating it yields CAWSPDSGQPQHF.

V usage is TRBV6-5 and J usage is TRBJ2-1; 7 nucleotides align to TRBD1. The germline CDR1 and CDR2 sequences are MNHEY and SVGAGI. With V trimmed by 4 bases and J by 8 bases, 5 bases remained unmatched. There are 13 residues in the CDR3. In nucleotides, the CDR3 is TGTGCCAGCAGTTCTACAGGGGCGCATGAGCAGTTCTTC. This translates into CASSSTGAHEQFF.

The rearrangement joins TRBV28 to TRBJ1-1; 7 bases align to TRBD1. V was clipped by 3 bases and J by 1 base; unmatched bases: 8. The CDR3 has 16 amino acids. Germline loops: CDR1 MDHEN, CDR2 SYDVKM. In DNA, the CDR3 is TGTGCCAGCAGTTTTGGCCCCTGGGACAGGAACACTGAAGCTTTCTTT. Translation: CASSFGPWDRNTEAFF.

The chain carries TRBV28 and TRBJ1-1; TRBD1 might be the D (6 bases). Germline V gene data show CDR1 as MDHEN and CDR2 as SYDVKM. Trimming cost V 8 bases and J 5 bases, with 15 bases left between them. This CDR3 has 13 amino acids. The CDR3 bases are TGTGCCAGCCGGGCACAGGGCGGGACTGAAGCTTTCTTT. This encodes CASRAQGGTEAFF. The full variable domain, in which reference TRBV28 and TRBJ1-1 provide the parts outside the CDR3, is DVKVTQSSRYLVKRTGEKVFLECVQDMDHENMFWYRQDPGLGLRLIYFSYDVKMKEKGDIPEGYSVSREKKERFSLILESASTNQTSMYLCASRAQGGTEAFFGQGTRLTVV.

The rearrangement links TRBV9 to TRBJ2-6; D is unclear. Germline-derived CDR1 and CDR2 are SGDLS and YYNGEE. The CDR3 runs 17 residues. Trimming pared 4 bases from V and 0 bases from J, leaving 14 bases between. The CDR3 DNA is TGTGCCAGCAGCCCCCGTTATATCCCCTCTGGGGCCAACGTCCTGACTTTC. Translating gives CASSPRYIPSGANVLTF.

The genes are TRBV3-1 (or the pseudogene TRBV3-2) and TRBJ1-2; D gene unclear. V lost 1 base, J lost 2 bases, and 14 bases lay in between. Germline assignment: CDR1 LGHDT and CDR2 YNNKEL (reference sequence). CDR3 length equals 16 residues. The CDR3 DNA sequence: TGTGCCAGCAGCCAAGCCTCCTCGACACCAAACTATGGCTACACCTTC. Protein sequence: CASSQASSTPNYGYTF.

In regard to this clone: The same CDR3 can be traced to other DNA sequences in this sample. The DNA for the CDR3 is TGTGCCAGCAGTTATAGTAGGGGGTCCTACAATGAGCAGTTCTTC. Its translation is CASSYSRGSYNEQFF. The V call is TRBV6-5, the J call TRBJ2-1; TRBD1 is a possible D gene (6 bases). This CDR3 region has 15 residues. Germline assignment: CDR1 MNHEY and CDR2 SVGAGI. Trimming took 3 bases from V and 1 from J, leaving 10 bases between them.